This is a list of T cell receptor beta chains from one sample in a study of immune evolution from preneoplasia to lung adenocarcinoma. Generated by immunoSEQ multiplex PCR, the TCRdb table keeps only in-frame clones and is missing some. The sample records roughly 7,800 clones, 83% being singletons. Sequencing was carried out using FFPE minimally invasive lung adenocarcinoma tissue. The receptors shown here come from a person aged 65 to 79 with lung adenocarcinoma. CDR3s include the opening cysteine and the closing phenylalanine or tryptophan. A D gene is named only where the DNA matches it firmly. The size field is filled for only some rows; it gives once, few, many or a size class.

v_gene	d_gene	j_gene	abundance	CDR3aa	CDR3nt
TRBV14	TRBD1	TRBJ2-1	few	CASSLQGGQREQFF	TGTGCCAGCAGCTTACAGGGGGGTCAAAGGGAGCAGTTCTTC
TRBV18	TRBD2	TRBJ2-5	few	CASSLYPPGTSEETQYF	TGTGCCAGCTCACTCTACCCCCCCGGGACTAGTGAAGAGACCCAGTACTTC
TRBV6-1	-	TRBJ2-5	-	CASSEQAQETQYF	TGTGCCAGCAGTGAACAGGCGCAAGAGACCCAGTACTTC
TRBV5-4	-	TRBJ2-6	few	CASSRDPSSGANVLTF	TGTGCCAGCAGCCGGGACCCTTCCTCTGGGGCCAACGTCCTGACTTTC
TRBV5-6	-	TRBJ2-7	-	CASSLLGGEVHEQYF	TGTGCCAGCAGCTTACTAGGGGGGGAAGTGCACGAGCAGTACTTC
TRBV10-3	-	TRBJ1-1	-	CAIRFGGSDTEAFF	TGTGCCATCAGGTTCGGGGGTTCGGACACTGAAGCTTTCTTT
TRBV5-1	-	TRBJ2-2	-	CASSLRGRVEPGELFF	TGCGCCAGCAGCTTACGCGGTAGGGTCGAGCCCGGGGAGCTGTTTTTT
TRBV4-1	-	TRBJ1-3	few	CASSRISARDSGNTIYF	TGCGCCAGCAGCCGCATCTCTGCTAGAGATAGTGGAAACACCATATATTTT
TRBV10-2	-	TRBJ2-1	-	CASKTDLSSYNEQFF	TGCGCCAGTAAGACTGACCTCAGCTCCTACAATGAGCAGTTCTTC
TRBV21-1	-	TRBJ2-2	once	CASSKGGRNTGELFF	TGTGCCAGCAGCAAAGGGGGGAGGAACACCGGGGAGCTGTTTTTT
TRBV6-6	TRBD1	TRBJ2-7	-	CASRPETGGYEQYF	TGTGCCAGCAGGCCAGAGACAGGGGGCTACGAGCAGTACTTC
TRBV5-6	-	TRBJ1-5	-	CASSLGAQPQHF	TGTGCCAGCAGCTTGGGCGCTCAGCCCCAGCATTTT
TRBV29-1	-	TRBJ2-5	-	CSAKTTGGETQYF	TGCAGCGCCAAAACTACCGGGGGAGAGACCCAGTACTTC
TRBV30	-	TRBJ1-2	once	CAWSTAGVGNNYGYTF	TGTGCCTGGAGTACGGCAGGGGTAGGGAATAACTATGGCTACACCTTC
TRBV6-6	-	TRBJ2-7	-	CASSYGGASARQYF	TGTGCCAGCAGTTACGGGGGAGCATCTGCCCGGCAGTACTTC
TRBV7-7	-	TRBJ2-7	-	CASSLGQGRGYEQYF	TGTGCCAGCAGCTTAGGGCAGGGGAGGGGTTACGAGCAGTACTTC
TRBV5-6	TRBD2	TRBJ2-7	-	CASRPGTGGEQYF	TGTGCCAGCAGACCCGGGACGGGGGGCGAGCAGTACTTC
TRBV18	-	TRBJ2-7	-	CASSKEPGPPENEQYF	TGTGCCAGCTCAAAAGAGCCGGGACCCCCGGAAAACGAGCAGTACTTC
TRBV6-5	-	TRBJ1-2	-	CASNSGAGVKNGYTF	TGTGCCAGCAACTCCGGGGCCGGCGTGAAAAATGGCTACACCTTC
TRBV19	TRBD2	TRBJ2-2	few	CASGRGGLAGELFF	TGTGCCAGTGGCCGGGGAGGGCTCGCCGGGGAGCTGTTTTTT
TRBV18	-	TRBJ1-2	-	CASSPDYTF	TGTGCCAGCTCACCCGACTACACCTTC
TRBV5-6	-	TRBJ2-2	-	CASSLYPVNTGELFF	TGTGCCAGCAGCTTGTACCCAGTTAACACCGGGGAGCTGTTTTTT
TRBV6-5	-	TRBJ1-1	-	CASRGHLNTEAFF	TGTGCCAGCAGGGGACATTTGAACACTGAAGCTTTCTTT
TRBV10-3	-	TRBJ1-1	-	CAISEPGRAGRRTEAFF	TGTGCCATCAGTGAGCCCGGGCGGGCAGGGAGGCGGACTGAAGCTTTCTTT
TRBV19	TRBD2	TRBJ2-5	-	CASTKTSGQETQYF	TGTGCCAGTACTAAGACTAGCGGCCAAGAGACCCAGTACTTC
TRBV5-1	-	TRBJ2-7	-	CASSLDAERQYF	TGCGCCAGCAGCTTGGACGCAGAGAGGCAGTACTTC
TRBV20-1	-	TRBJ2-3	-	CSVLSTDTQYF	TGCAGTGTTCTTAGCACAGATACGCAGTATTTT
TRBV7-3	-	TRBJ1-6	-	CASSPGGISPLHF	TGTGCCAGCAGCCCCGGGGGGATTTCACCCCTCCACTTT
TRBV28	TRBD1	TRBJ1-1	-	CASSVGGRGEAFF	TGTGCCAGCAGTGTAGGGGGCCGCGGTGAAGCTTTCTTT
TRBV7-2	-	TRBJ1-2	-	CASSLDRRGGYTF	TGTGCCAGCAGCTTAGATCGACGGGGTGGCTACACCTTC
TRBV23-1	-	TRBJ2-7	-	CASTSGDNSYEQYF	TGCGCCAGCACATCGGGGGACAACTCCTACGAGCAGTACTTC
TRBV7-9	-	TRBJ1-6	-	CASSLNNENSPLHF	TGTGCCAGCAGCCTAAACAACGAAAATTCACCCCTCCACTTT
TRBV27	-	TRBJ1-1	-	CASSFRTVNTEAFF	TGTGCCAGCAGTTTCCGAACAGTGAACACTGAAGCTTTCTTT
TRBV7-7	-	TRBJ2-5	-	CASSLGNQETQYF	TGTGCTAGCAGCTTAGGGAACCAAGAGACCCAGTACTTC
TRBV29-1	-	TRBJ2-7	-	CSVEGGNEQYF	TGCAGCGTTGAGGGGGGAAACGAGCAGTACTTC
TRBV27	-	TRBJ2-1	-	CASSPEPYNEQFF	TGTGCCAGCAGCCCCGAGCCCTACAATGAGCAGTTCTTC
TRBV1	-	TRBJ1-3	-	CTSSPFRAHPGNTIYF	TGCACCAGCAGCCCCTTCAGGGCTCATCCTGGAAACACCATATATTTT
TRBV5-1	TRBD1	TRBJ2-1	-	CASSLVQGYNEQFF	TGCGCCAGCAGCTTGGTACAGGGGTACAATGAGCAGTTCTTC
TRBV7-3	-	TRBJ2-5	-	CASSLGQTYQETQYF	TGTGCCAGCAGCTTAGGACAGACCTACCAAGAGACCCAGTACTTC
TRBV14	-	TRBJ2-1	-	CASSQFLSYNEQFF	TGTGCCAGCAGCCAATTCCTCTCCTACAATGAGCAGTTCTTC
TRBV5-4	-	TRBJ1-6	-	CASSSAAGGSKVSPLHF	TGTGCCAGCAGCTCCGCCGCCGGGGGAAGTAAGGTTTCACCCCTCCACTTT
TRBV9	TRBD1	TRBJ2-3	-	CASSAPGGSDTQYF	TGTGCCAGCAGCGCCCCAGGGGGTTCGGATACGCAGTATTTT
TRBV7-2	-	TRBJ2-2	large	CASSFSGGLGGGELFF	TGTGCCAGCAGCTTTTCCGGGGGCCTGGGTGGCGGGGAGCTGTTTTTT
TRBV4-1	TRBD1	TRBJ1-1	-	CASSLSFRDREAQGAFF	TGCGCCAGCAGCCTATCCTTCCGGGACAGGGAAGCCCAGGGAGCTTTCTTT
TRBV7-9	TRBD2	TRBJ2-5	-	CASSLTSGGAGETQYF	TGTGCCAGCAGCTTAACTAGCGGGGGGGCAGGAGAGACCCAGTACTTC
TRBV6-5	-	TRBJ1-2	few	CASSYSGTIYGYTF	TGTGCCAGCAGTTATTCGGGGACCATCTATGGCTACACCTTC
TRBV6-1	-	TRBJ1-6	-	CASSEAGRSPLHF	TGTGCCAGCAGTGAAGCGGGTCGTTCACCCCTCCACTTT
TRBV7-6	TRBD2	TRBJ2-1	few	CASSLGPGGPSGNEQFF	TGTGCCAGCAGCTTAGGGCCGGGGGGGCCCTCGGGCAATGAGCAGTTCTTC
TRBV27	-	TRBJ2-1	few	CATWGAGLYEQFF	TGTGCCACGTGGGGTGCGGGTCTTTATGAGCAGTTCTTC
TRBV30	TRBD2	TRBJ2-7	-	CAWGPGLAEEQYF	TGTGCCTGGGGTCCGGGACTAGCGGAGGAGCAGTACTTC
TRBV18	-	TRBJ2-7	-	CASSPDQGHYEQYF	TGTGCCAGCTCACCCGATCAGGGCCACTACGAGCAGTACTTC
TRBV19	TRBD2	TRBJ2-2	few	CASSMGTSGMIGELFF	TGTGCCAGTAGTATGGGGACTAGCGGGATGATCGGGGAGCTGTTTTTT
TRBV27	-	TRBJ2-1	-	CASSLGPSYNEQFF	TGTGCCAGCAGTTTAGGACCCTCCTACAATGAGCAGTTCTTC
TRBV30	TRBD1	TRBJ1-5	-	CAWSAAGGMSNQPQHF	TGTGCCTGGAGTGCAGCAGGGGGGATGAGCAATCAGCCCCAGCATTTT
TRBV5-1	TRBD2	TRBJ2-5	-	CASSLGLAGGETQYF	TGCGCCAGCAGCTTGGGACTAGCGGGAGGGGAGACCCAGTACTTC